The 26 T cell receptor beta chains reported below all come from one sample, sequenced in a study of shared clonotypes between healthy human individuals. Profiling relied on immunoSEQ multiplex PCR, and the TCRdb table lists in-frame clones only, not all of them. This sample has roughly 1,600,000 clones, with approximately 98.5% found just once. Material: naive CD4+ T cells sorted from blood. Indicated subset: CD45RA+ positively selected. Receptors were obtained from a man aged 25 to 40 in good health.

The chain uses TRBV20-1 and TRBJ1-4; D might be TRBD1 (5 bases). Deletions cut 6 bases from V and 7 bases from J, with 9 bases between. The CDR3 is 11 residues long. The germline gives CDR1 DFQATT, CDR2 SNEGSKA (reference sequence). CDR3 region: CSASQAEKLFF. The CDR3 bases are TGCAGTGCCTCACAGGCTGAAAAACTGTTTTTT.

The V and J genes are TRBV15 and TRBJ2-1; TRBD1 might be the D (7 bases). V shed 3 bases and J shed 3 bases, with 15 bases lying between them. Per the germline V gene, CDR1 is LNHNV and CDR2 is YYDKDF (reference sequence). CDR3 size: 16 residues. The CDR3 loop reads CATSSRGRRGYNEQFF. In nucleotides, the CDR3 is TGTGCCACCAGCAGCAGGGGGAGGAGGGGCTACAATGAGCAGTTCTTC.

The CDR3 DNA reads as TGCGCCAGCAGCTTGGCCCAGGTGGAGTACAATGAGCAGTTCTTC. It specifies CASSLAQVEYNEQFF. The genes are TRBV5-1 and TRBJ2-1; D unresolved. Trimming took off 0 bases at V and 4 bases at J, with 11 bases between the two ends. Germline assignment: CDR1 SGHRS and CDR2 YFSETQ. The CDR3 length is 15 residues.

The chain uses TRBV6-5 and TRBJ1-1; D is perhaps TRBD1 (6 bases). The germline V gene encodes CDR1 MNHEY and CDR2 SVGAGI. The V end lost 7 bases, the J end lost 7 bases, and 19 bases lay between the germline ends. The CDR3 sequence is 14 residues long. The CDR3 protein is CASKRGVGGIEAFF. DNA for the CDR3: TGTGCCAGCAAAAGGGGGGTTGGGGGCATTGAAGCTTTCTTT.

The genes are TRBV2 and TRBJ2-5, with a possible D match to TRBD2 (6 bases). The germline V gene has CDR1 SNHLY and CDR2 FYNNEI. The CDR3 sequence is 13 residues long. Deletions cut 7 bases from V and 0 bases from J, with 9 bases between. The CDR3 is CASNREYQETQYF. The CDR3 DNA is TGTGCCAGCAATCGGGAGTACCAAGAGACCCAGTACTTC. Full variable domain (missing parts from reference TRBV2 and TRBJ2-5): EPEVTQTPSHQVTQMGQEVILRCVPISNHLYFYWYRQILGQKVEFLVSFYNNEISEKSEIFDDQFSVERPDGSNFTLKIRSTKLEDSAMYFCASNREYQETQYFGPGTRLLVL.

CDR3 region: CASSLQGVGEKLFF. In DNA, the CDR3 is TGTGCCAGCAGCTTACAGGGGGTTGGGGAAAAACTGTTTTTT. The chain is built from TRBV13 and TRBJ1-4, with TRBD1 matching over 7 bases. Germline trimming cut 2 bases from V and 8 bases from J; bases unmatched to any gene: 5. CDR3 length equals 14 residues. Germline lookup yields CDR1 PRHDT and CDR2 FYEKMQ (reference sequence).

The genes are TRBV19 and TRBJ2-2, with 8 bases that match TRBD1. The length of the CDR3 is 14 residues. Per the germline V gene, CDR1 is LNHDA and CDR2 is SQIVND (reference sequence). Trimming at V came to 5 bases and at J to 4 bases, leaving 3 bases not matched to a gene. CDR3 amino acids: CASSLDRGTGELFF. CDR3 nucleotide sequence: TGTGCCAGTAGTCTCGACAGGGGCACCGGGGAGCTGTTTTTT.

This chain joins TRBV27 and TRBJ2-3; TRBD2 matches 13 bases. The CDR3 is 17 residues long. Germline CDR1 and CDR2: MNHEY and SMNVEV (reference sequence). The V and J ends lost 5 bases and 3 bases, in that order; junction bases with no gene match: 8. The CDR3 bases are TGTGCCAGCAGTCCACTACTAGCGGGAGGGCCAACAGATACGCAGTATTTT. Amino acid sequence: CASSPLLAGGPTDTQYF.

The CDR3 bases are TGTGCCAGCAGCTTGGGGAACACCGGGGAGCTGTTTTTT. Translated, it gives CASSLGNTGELFF. The rearrangement links TRBV5-5 to TRBJ2-2; D gene ambiguous. Germline assignment: CDR1 SGHKS and CDR2 YYEKEE (reference sequence). The CDR3 consists of 13 residues. V dropped 0 bases and J dropped 1 base, with 1 base sitting between them. The variable domain in full, completed from reference TRBV5-5 and TRBJ2-2, reads DAGVTQSPTHLIKTRGQQVTLRCSPISGHKSVSWYQQVLGQGPQFIFQYYEKEERGRGNFPDRFSARQFPNYSSELNVNALLLGDSALYLCASSLGNTGELFFGEGSRLTVL.

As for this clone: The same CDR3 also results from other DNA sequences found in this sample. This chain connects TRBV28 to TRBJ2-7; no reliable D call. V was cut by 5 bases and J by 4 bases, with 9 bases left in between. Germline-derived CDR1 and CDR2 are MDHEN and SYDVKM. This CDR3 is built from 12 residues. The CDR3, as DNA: TGTGCCAGCAGTCTTTTACCTTACGAGCAGTACTTC. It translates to CASSLLPYEQYF.

The CDR3 region is CASSEYEAYGYTF. The CDR3 region has the DNA TGCGCCAGCAGTGAGTACGAGGCCTATGGCTACACCTTC. V is TRBV10-2 and J is TRBJ1-2; D is ambiguous. CDR1 WSHSY and CDR2 SAAADI come from the germline V gene. The CDR3 sequence is 13 residues long. V was trimmed by 1 base and J by 4 bases, leaving 7 bases between them.

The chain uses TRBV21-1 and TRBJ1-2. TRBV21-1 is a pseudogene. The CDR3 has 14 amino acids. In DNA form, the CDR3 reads TGTGCCAGCAGCAAAGTTTCGGGGGTTGTATTCTACACCTTC. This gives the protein CASSKVSGVVFYTF.

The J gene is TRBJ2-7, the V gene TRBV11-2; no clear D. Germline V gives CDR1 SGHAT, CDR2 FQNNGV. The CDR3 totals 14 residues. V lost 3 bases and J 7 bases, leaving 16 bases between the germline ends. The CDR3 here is CASSFGEIGREQYF. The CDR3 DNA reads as TGTGCCAGCAGCTTCGGAGAAATAGGGCGGGAGCAGTACTTC.

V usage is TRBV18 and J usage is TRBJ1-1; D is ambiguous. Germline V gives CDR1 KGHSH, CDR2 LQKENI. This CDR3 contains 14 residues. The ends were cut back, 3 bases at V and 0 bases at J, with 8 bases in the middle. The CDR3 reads CASSPGNMNTEAFF. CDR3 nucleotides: TGTGCCAGCTCACCGGGGAACATGAACACTGAAGCTTTCTTT.

The chain's CDR3 is CASRAYSANTGELFF. Here the CDR3 DNA reads TGCGCCAGCCGGGCGTATAGTGCGAACACCGGGGAGCTGTTTTTT. This rearrangement joins TRBV5-1 to TRBJ2-2, with D hard to call. The CDR3 has 15 residues. The V and J ends lost 7 bases and 0 bases respectively, with 13 bases between them. Germline lookup yields CDR1 SGHRS and CDR2 YFSETQ.

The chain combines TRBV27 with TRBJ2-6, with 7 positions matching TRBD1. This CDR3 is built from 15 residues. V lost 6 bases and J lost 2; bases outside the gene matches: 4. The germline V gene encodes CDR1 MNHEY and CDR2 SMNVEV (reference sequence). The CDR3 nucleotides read TGTGCCAGCAGAAAGGGGGCGGCTGGGGCCAACGTCCTGACTTTC. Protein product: CASRKGAAGANVLTF.

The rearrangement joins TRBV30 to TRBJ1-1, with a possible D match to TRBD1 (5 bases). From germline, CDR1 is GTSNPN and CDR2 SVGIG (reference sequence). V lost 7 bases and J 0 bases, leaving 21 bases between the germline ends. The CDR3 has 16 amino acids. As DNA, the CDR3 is TGTGCCTATCCTTTGGGGACCCAGCTCATGAACACTGAAGCTTTCTTT. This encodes CAYPLGTQLMNTEAFF.

CDR3 loop: CASSQVGGREFYEQYF. The CDR3 nucleotides read TGCGCCAGCAGCCAAGTGGGGGGGCGGGAGTTCTACGAGCAGTACTTC. The genes are TRBV4-3 and TRBJ2-7, with a weak D call TRBD2 (7 bases). This CDR3 has 16 amino acids. Germline V gene data show CDR1 as LGHNA and CDR2 as YSLEER. Trimming left V 1 base short and J 3 bases short, with 16 bases between.

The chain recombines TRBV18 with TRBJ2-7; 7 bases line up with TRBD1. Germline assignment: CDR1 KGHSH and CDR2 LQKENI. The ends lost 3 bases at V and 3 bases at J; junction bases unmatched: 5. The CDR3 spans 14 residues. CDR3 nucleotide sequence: TGTGCCAGCTCACCTGACAGGGCAAACTACGAGCAGTACTTC. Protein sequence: CASSPDRANYEQYF.

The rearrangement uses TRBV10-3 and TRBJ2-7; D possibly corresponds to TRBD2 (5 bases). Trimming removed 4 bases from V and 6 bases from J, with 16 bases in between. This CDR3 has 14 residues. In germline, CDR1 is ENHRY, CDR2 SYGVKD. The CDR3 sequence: CAISAPEGGREQYF. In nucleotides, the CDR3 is TGTGCCATCAGTGCCCCCGAGGGTGGGCGCGAGCAGTACTTC.

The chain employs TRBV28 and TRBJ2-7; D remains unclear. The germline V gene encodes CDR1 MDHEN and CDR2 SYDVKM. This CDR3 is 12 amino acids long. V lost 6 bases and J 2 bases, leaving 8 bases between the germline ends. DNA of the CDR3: TGTGCCAGCAGAGAGGTGGCCTACGAGCAGTACTTC. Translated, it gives CASREVAYEQYF.

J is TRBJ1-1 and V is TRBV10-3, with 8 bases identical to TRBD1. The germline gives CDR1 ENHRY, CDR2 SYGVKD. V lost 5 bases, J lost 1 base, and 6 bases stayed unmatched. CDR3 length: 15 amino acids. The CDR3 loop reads CAISSGQGPNTEAFF. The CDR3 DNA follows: TGTGCCATCAGTAGCGGACAGGGCCCGAACACTGAAGCTTTCTTT.

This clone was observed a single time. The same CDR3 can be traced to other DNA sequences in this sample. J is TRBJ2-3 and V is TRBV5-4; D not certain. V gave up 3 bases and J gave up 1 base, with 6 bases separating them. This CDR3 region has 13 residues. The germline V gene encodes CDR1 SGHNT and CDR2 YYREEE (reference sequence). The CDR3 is CASSSDGTDTQYF. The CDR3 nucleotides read TGTGCCAGCAGCTCGGACGGCACAGATACGCAGTATTTT.

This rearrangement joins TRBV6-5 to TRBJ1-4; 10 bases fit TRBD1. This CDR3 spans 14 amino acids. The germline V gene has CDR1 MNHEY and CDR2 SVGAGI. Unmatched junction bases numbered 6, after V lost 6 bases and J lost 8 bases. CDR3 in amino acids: CASSRQGAIEKLFF. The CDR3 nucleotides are TGTGCCAGCAGCCGACAGGGGGCCATCGAAAAACTGTTTTTT.

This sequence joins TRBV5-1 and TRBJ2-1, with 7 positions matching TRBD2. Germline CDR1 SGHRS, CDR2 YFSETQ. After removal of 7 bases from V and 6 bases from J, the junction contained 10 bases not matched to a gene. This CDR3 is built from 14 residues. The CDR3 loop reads CASSAGVTPNEQFF. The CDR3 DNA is TGCGCCAGCTCGGCGGGAGTTACCCCCAATGAGCAGTTCTTC. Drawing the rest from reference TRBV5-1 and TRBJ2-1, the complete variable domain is KAGVTQTPRYLIKTRGQQVTLSCSPISGHRSVSWYQQTPGQGLQFLFEYFSETQRNKGNFPGRFSGRQFSNSRSEMNVSTLELGDSALYLCASSAGVTPNEQFFGPGTRLTVL.

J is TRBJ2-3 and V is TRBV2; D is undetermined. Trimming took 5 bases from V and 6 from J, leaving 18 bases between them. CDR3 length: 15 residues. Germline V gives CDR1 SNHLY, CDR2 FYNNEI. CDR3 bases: TGTGCCAGCAGTACGGGCCTGCAGAGAGACGATACGCAGTATTTT. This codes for CASSTGLQRDDTQYF.